This is a list of T cell receptor beta chains from one sample in a study of human T cells and chemical hapten exposure. TCRdb ran MiXCR on the RACE reads and lists one entry per CDR3 protein. The sample yields 89,000 or so distinct CDR3 sequences, approximately 9% seen once. The material sequenced was whole blood, taken in connection with sensitization to the hapten diphenylcyclopropenone (DPC). The receptors were gathered from a man in his forties with alopecia areata. Some clones in this sample may be carry-over from other donors' samples. Both conserved end residues are part of each CDR3. A D gene is named only where the DNA matches it firmly. Clone size is shown for a subset of rows, as once, few, many or a class of expanded clone.

d_gene	v_gene	abundance	j_gene	CDR3nt	CDR3aa
-	TRBV7-7	-	TRBJ1-5	TGTGCCAGCAGCTTAGCGGACAATCAGCCCCAGCATTTT	CASSLADNQPQHF
TRBD1	TRBV28	many	TRBJ1-4	TGTGCCAGCAGCCCGGGGACAGGGAAGAATGAAAAACTGTTTTTT	CASSPGTGKNEKLFF
TRBD1	TRBV5-1	many	TRBJ2-5	TGCGCCAGCAGCTCCGCCGGGACAGGGGGCTTAGAGACCCAGTACTTC	CASSSAGTGGLETQYF
-	TRBV6-2/TRBV6-3	-	TRBJ1-5	TGTGCCAGCAGTGTCAGGGTGTCTCAGCCCCAGCATTTT	CASSVRVSQPQHF
TRBD1	TRBV18	few	TRBJ2-6	TGTGCCAGCTCACCGATGCTACAGGGGGGTCAATCTGGGGCCAACGTCCTGACTTTC	CASSPMLQGGQSGANVLTF
-	TRBV2	-	TRBJ2-3	TGTGCCAGCAGTTCCGAGAGGGGCACAGATACGCAGTATTTT	CASSSERGTDTQYF
TRBD1	TRBV4-3	many	TRBJ1-1	TGCGCCAGCAGCCCAACAGGGGGCTCGAACACTGAAGCTTTCTTT	CASSPTGGSNTEAFF
-	TRBV20-1	few	TRBJ1-5	TGCAGTGCTAGAGACCTGAGGGGGTGGGGACAGCCCCAGCATTTT	CSARDLRGWGQPQHF
TRBD1	TRBV27	-	TRBJ1-5	TGTGCCAGCAGTTTAGAGGGGGCCCTCAATCAGCCCCAGCATTTT	CASSLEGALNQPQHF
TRBD1	TRBV9	many	TRBJ1-6	TGTGCCAGCAGCGGTAGGGAGGGACAGGGTAATAATTCACCCCTCCACTTT	CASSGREGQGNNSPLHF
TRBD2	TRBV6-2/TRBV6-3	-	TRBJ2-5	TGTGCCAGCAGTTACTCTTCTAGCGGGAGTGAGACCCAGTACTTC	CASSYSSSGSETQYF
-	TRBV9	many	TRBJ1-6	TGTGCCAGCAGCGTCCAGAATTCACCCCTCCACTTT	CASSVQNSPLHF
-	TRBV7-9	many	TRBJ2-6	TGTGCCAGCAGCTTAATTGGTTGGCAAAAAAGGGACTCTGGGGCCAACGTCCTGACTTTC	CASSLIGWQKRDSGANVLTF
TRBD2	TRBV27	many	TRBJ2-2	TGTGCCAGCAGTCGCTTAGCGGGAGGGCCAATCACCGGGGAGCTGTTTTTT	CASSRLAGGPITGELFF
TRBD2	TRBV5-8	-	TRBJ2-2	TGTGCCAGCAGTAGGTTAACGGGACTACTATCGAACACCGGGGAGCTGTTTTTT	CASSRLTGLLSNTGELFF
-	TRBV20-1	few	TRBJ1-6	TGCAGTGCTAGAGACGAGGGGACCTCCTATAATTCACCCCTCCACTTT	CSARDEGTSYNSPLHF
-	TRBV6-1	many	TRBJ1-5	TGTGCCAGCAGTGAATTGGGGGGAGGGCAGCCCCAGCATTTT	CASSELGGGQPQHF
-	TRBV7-8	many	TRBJ1-5	TGTGCCAGCAGATATACAGGGTTGGGGCAGCCCCAGCATTTT	CASRYTGLGQPQHF
-	TRBV21-1	few	TRBJ2-6	-	CASSKVGQGAQDGANVLTF
-	TRBV9	many	TRBJ1-2	TGTGCCAGCAGCGTGGACCCAACTAACTATGGCTACACCTTC	CASSVDPTNYGYTF
-	TRBV27	-	TRBJ2-3	TGTGCCAGCGGCTCCCGTCTGTTGCCAGATACGCAGTATTTT	CASGSRLLPDTQYF
TRBD1	TRBV7-2	many	TRBJ2-1	TGTGCCAGCAGTAGGCGGGACAGGGGATACAATGAGCAGTTCTTC	CASSRRDRGYNEQFF
TRBD2	TRBV7-2	many	TRBJ2-1	TGTGCCAGCAGCTTCCCCCAGCGGGAGAAGTCTGAGCAGTTCTTC	CASSFPQREKSEQFF
-	TRBV6-2/TRBV6-3	-	TRBJ2-1	TGTGCCAGCAGGCGGGACTCCAATGAGCAGTTCTTC	CASRRDSNEQFF
-	TRBV27	few	TRBJ2-6	TGTGCCAGCAGTCTAGGGCGGCTTTCTGGGGCCAACGTCCTGACTTTC	CASSLGRLSGANVLTF
-	TRBV11-2	few	TRBJ2-7	TGTGCCAGCAGCTACAATGAGGGGTTGGGGGAGCAGTACTTC	CASSYNEGLGEQYF